This record concerns one T cell receptor beta chain sequence. As yet, its antigen is unknown. This sample is drawn from a study of cytomegalovirus exposure and HLA in healthy donors. General study points: Reportedly, diagnosis of cytomegalovirus status by the classifier showed high specificity and sensitivity.

PCR was performed using 60 Vbeta and 13 Jbeta primers. Some clones are missing from TCRdb's copy, which holds only in-frame ones; the method was immunoSEQ multiplex PCR. This table has roughly 150,000 clones, 83% appearing once. Per germline, CDR1 MGHRA and CDR2 YSYEKL. V shed 4 bases, J shed 7 bases, and the junction held 15 bases outside the gene matches. CDR3 size: 17 residues. This TCR came from a man between 50 and 59 years old in good health and CMV-seropositive. The specimen was PBMCs. This chain uses TRBV4-1 with TRBJ2-1; 8 bases are shared with TRBD1. DNA for the CDR3: TGCGCCAGCAGCCTAAAGACCGGGACAGGCAAGAGGAATGAGCAGTTCTTC. Encoded protein: CASSLKTGTGKRNEQFF.